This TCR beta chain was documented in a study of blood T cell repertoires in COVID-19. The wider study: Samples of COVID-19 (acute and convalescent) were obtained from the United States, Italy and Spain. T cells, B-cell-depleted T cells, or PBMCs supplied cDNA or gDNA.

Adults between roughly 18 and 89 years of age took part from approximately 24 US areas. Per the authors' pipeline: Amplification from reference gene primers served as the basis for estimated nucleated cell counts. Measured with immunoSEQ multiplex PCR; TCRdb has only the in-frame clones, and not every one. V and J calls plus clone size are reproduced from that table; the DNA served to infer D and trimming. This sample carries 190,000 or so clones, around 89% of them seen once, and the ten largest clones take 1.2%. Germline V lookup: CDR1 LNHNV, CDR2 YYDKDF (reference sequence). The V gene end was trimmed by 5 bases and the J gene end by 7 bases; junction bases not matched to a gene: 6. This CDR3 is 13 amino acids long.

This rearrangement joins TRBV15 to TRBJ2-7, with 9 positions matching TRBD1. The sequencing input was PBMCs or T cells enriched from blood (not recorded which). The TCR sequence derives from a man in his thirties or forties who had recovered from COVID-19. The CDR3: CATSSGDRAEQYF. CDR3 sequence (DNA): TGTGCCACCAGCTCTGGGGACAGGGCGGAGCAGTACTTC.